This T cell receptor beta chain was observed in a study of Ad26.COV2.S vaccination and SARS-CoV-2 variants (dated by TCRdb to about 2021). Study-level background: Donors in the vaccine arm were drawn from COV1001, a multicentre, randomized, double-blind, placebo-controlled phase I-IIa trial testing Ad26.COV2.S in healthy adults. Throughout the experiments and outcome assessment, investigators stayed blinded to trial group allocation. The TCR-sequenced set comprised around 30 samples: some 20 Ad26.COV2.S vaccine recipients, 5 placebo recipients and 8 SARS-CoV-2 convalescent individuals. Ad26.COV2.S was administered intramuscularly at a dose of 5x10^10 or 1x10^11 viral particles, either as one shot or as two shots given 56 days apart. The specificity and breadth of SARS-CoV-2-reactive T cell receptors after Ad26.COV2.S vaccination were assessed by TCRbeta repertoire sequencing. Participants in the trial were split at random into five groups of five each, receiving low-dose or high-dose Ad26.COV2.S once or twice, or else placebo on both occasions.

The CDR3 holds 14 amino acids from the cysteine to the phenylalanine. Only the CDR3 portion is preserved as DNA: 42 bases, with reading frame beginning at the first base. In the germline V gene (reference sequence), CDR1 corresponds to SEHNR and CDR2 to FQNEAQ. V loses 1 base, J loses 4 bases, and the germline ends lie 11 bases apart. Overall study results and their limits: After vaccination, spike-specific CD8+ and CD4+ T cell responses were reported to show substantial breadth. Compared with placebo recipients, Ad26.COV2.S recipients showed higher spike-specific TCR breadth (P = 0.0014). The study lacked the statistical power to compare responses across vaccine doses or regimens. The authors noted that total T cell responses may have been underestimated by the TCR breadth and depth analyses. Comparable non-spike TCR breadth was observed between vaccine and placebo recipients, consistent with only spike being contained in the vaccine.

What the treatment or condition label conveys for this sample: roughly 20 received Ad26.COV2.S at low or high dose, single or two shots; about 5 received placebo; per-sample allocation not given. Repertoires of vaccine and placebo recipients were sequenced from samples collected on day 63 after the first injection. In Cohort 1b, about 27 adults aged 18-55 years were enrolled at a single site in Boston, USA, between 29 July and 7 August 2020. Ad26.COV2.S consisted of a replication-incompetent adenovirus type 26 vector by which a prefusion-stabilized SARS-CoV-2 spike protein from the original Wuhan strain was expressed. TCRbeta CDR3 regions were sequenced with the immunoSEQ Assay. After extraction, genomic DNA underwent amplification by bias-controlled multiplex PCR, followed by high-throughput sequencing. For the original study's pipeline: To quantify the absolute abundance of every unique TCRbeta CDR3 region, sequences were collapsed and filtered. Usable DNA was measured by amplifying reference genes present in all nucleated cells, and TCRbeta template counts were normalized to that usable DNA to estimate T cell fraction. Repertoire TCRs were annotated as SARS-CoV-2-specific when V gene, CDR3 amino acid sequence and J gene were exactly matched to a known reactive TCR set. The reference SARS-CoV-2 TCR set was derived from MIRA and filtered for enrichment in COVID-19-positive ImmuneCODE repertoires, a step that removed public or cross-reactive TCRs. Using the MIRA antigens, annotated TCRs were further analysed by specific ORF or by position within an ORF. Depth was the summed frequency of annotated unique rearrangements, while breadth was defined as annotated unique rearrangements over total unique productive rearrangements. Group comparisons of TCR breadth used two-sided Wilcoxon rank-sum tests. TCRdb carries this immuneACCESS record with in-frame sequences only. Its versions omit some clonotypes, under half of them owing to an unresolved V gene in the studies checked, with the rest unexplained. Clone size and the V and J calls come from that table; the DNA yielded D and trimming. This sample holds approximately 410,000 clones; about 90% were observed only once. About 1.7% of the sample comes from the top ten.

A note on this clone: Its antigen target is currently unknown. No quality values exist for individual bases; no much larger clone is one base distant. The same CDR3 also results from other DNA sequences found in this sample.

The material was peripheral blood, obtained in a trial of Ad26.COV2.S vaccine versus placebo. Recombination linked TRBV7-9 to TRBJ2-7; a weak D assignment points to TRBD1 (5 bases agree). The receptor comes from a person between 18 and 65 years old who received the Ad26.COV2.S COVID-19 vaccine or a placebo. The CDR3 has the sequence CASSLDQGVYEQYF. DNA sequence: TGTGCCAGCAGCTTAGATCAAGGGGTGTACGAGCAGTACTTC.